This T cell receptor (beta chain) is drawn from a study of blood T cell repertoires in COVID-19. Study context: The origin of the acute and convalescent COVID-19 samples was the United States, Italy and Spain. PBMCs, B-cell-depleted T cells, or T cells provided the cDNA or gDNA that made up the material.

This clone was observed once. This CDR3 contains 13 residues. Germline CDR1 reads LNHDA; CDR2 reads SQIVND (reference sequence). V lost 4 bases to trimming and J lost 5 bases, with 11 bases between them. Source study methods: Nucleated cell counts were estimated from reference gene primer amplification. Some clones are missing from TCRdb's copy, which holds only in-frame ones; the method was immunoSEQ multiplex PCR. Clonal size and the V and J genes are those of that table, whereas D and trimming came from the DNA. The repertoire consists of some 89,000 clones, with approximately 90% occurring once and the leading ten covering approximately 1.5%.

The chain is built from TRBV19 and TRBJ1-1; tentatively, D is TRBD1 (5 bases). The source material was peripheral blood. The sequence was collected from a man aged 55 to 69 with acute or convalescent COVID-19. CDR3 loop: CASSNFRGTEAFF. CDR3 nucleotides: TGTGCCAGTAGTAACTTTCGGGGGACTGAAGCTTTCTTT.